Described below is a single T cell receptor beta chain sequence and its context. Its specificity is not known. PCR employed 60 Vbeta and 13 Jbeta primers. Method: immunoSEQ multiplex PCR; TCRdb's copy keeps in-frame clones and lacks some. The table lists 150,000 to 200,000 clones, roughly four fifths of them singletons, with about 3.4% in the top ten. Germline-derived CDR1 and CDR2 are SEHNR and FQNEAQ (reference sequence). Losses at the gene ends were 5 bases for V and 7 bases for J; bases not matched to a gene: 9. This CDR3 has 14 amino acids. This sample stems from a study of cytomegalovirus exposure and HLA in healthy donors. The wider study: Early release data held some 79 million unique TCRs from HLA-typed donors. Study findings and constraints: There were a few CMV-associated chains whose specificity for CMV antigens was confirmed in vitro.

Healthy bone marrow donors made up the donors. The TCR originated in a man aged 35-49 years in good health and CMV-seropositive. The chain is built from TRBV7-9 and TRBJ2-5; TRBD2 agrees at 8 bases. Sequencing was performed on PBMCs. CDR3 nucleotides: TGTGCCAGCAGCCCCCGGGGGGGCAACTGGACCCAGTACTTC. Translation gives CASSPRGGNWTQYF.